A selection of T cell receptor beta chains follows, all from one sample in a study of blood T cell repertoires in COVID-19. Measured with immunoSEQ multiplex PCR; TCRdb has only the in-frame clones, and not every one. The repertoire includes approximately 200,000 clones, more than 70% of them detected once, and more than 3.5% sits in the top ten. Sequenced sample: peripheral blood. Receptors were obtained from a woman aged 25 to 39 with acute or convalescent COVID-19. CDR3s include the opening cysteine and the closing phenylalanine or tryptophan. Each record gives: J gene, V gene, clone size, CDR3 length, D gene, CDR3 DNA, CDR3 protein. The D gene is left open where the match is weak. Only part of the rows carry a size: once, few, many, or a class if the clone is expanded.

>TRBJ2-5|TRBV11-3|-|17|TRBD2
TGTGCCAGCAGCCTCGGGCGGAGGGAGCGGGAATCGGAGACCCAGTACTTC
CASSLGRRERESETQYF
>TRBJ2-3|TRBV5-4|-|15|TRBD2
TGTGCCAGCAGCTTGGCCGCGGGGGGCGCAGATACGCAGTATTTT
CASSLAAGGADTQYF
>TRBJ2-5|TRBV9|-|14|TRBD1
TGTGCCAGCAGCCCATCAGACAGGGAAGAGACCCAGTACTTC
CASSPSDREETQYF
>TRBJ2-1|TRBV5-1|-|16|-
TGCGCCAGCAGCTTGGCCGCGGGATTAACCTACAATGAGCAGTTCTTC
CASSLAAGLTYNEQFF
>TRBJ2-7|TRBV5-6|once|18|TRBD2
TGTGCCAGCAGCTTGGGACTAGCGGGAGGGCCCTCGGGGAGCGAGCAGTACTTC
CASSLGLAGGPSGSEQYF
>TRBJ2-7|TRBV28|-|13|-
TGTGCCACAAGAACAGGTGGGGTCTACGAGCAGTACTTC
CATRTGGVYEQYF
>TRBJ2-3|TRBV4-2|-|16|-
TGTGCCAGCAGCCAAGCTGTTGCGTTCGGCAGGGATACGCAGTATTTT
CASSQAVAFGRDTQYF
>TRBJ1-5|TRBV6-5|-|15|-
TGTGCCAGCAGCTTGGACTCCCGATACAATCAGCCCCAGCATTTT
CASSLDSRYNQPQHF
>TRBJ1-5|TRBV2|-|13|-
TGTGCCAGCAGGGGGGACAACAATCAGCCCCAGCATTTT
CASRGDNNQPQHF
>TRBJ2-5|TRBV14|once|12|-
TGTGCCAGCAGCCAAAACCGGGAGACCCAGTACTTC
CASSQNRETQYF
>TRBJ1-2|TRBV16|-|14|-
TGTGCCAGCAGCCGCGGAGGATCCCTATATGGCTACACCTTC
CASSRGGSLYGYTF
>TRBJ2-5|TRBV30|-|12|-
TGTGCCTGGAGTGGACAGCCAGAGACCCAGTACTTC
CAWSGQPETQYF
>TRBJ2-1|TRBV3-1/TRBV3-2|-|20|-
TGTGCCAGCAGCCAAGGCGAACTCTATCTAGCGGAGGGGGCCTACAATGAGCAGTTCTTC
CASSQGELYLAEGAYNEQFF
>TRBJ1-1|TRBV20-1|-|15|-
TGCAGTGCTAGTTCCCAAAGAACATCTAACACTGAAGCTTTCTTT
CSASSQRTSNTEAFF
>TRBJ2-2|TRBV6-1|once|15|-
TGTGCCAGCAGTGAATCTGGAGGGAACACCGGGGAGCTGTTTTTT
CASSESGGNTGELFF
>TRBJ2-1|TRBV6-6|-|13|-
TGTGCCATACGGGAGATTTCCTACAATGAGCAGTTCTTC
CAIREISYNEQFF
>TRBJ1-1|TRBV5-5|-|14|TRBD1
TGTGCCAGCAGCCTAGAGGGACAGCCAAATGAAGCTTTCTTT
CASSLEGQPNEAFF
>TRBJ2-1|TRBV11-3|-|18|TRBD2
TGTGCCAGCAGCTGGTATACTAGCGGTACCCTCTCCTACAATGAGCAGTTCTTC
CASSWYTSGTLSYNEQFF
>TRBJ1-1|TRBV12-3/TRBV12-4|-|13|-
TGTGCCAGCAGTTTAGCGGCGAACACTGAAGCTTTCTTT
CASSLAANTEAFF
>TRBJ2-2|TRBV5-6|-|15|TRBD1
TGTGCCAGCAGCTTCCAACAACAGGGGGCCGGGGAGCTGTTTTTT
CASSFQQQGAGELFF